This T cell receptor (beta chain) came from a study of shared clonotypes between healthy human individuals. Across the whole study: Each donor had three CD4 naive, three CD4 memory, two CD8 naive and one CD8 memory plate.

The sample holds a few counts of this clone. Per the germline V gene, CDR1 is MRHNA and CDR2 is SNTAGT. Trimming took 2 bases from V and 0 from J, leaving 6 bases between them. This CDR3 is 14 amino acids long. It was CD45RO-negative cells, positively selected for CCR7, that made up naive CD8 cells, with terminally differentiated effector memory CD45RA+ cells excluded. All of the donors resided in Nashville, Tennessee, and each was a Caucasian adult. Sequencing used immunoSEQ multiplex PCR; TCRdb keeps in-frame clones, though not all of them. The table lists about 2,200,000 clones, 93% of them singletons, with roughly 1.7% in the top ten.

V gene TRBV6-4 combines with J gene TRBJ2-3, with D hard to call. The origin of this receptor is a man aged 18 to 30 in good health. Some clones in this sample may be carry-over from other donors' samples. The sequenced material came from naive CD8+ T cells from PBMCs. The CDR3 protein is CASSDRASTDTQYF. The CDR3 region has the DNA TGTGCCAGCAGTGACAGGGCTAGCACAGATACGCAGTATTTT.